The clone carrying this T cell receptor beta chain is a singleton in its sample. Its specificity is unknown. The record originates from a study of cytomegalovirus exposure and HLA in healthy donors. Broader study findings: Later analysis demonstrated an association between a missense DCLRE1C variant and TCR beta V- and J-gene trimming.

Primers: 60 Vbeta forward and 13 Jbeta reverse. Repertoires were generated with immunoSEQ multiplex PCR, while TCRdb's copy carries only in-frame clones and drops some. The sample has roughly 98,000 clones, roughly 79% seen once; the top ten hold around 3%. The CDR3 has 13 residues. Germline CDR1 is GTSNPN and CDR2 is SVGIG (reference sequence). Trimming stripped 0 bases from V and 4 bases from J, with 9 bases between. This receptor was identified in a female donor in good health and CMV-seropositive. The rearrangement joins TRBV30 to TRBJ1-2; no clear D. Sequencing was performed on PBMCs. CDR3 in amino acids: CAWSVNGIYGYTF. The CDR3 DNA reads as TGTGCCTGGAGTGTAAACGGGATCTATGGCTACACCTTC.